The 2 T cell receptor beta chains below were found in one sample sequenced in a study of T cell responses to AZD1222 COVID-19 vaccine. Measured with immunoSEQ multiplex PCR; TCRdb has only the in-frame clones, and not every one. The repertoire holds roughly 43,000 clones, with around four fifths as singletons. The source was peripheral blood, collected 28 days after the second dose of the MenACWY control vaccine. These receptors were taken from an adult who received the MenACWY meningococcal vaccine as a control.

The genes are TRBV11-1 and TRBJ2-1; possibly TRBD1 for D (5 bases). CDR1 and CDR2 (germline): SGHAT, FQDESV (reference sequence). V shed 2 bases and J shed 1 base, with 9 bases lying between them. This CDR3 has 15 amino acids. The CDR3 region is CASSLRTSSYNEQFF. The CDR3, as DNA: TGTGCCAGCAGCTTACGGACATCTTCCTACAATGAGCAGTTCTTC.

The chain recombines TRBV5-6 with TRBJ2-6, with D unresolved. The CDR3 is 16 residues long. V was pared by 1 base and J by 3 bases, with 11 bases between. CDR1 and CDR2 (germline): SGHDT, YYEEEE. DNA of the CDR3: TGTGCCAGCAGCTTGATTTCAGGAAGTGGGGCCAACGTCCTGACTTTC. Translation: CASSLISGSGANVLTF.